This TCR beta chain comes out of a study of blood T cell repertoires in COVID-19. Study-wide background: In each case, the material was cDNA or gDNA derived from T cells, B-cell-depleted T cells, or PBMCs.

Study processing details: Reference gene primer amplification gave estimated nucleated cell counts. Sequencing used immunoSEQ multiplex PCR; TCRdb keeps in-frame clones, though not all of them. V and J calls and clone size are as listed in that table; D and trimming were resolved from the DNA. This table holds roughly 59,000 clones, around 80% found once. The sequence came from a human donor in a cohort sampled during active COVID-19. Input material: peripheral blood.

CDR3 in DNA: TGTGCCAGCAGCTTAGGACCGGAGGACCCTGCCTCCGTTGGCTACACCTTC. This sequence encodes CASSLGPEDPASVGYTF. The chain employs TRBV7-9 and TRBJ1-2; no definite D call. CDR1 and CDR2 from the germline V gene are SEHNR and FQNEAQ (reference sequence). The CDR3 sequence is 17 residues long. V lost 1 base, J lost 7 bases, and 22 bases lay in between.